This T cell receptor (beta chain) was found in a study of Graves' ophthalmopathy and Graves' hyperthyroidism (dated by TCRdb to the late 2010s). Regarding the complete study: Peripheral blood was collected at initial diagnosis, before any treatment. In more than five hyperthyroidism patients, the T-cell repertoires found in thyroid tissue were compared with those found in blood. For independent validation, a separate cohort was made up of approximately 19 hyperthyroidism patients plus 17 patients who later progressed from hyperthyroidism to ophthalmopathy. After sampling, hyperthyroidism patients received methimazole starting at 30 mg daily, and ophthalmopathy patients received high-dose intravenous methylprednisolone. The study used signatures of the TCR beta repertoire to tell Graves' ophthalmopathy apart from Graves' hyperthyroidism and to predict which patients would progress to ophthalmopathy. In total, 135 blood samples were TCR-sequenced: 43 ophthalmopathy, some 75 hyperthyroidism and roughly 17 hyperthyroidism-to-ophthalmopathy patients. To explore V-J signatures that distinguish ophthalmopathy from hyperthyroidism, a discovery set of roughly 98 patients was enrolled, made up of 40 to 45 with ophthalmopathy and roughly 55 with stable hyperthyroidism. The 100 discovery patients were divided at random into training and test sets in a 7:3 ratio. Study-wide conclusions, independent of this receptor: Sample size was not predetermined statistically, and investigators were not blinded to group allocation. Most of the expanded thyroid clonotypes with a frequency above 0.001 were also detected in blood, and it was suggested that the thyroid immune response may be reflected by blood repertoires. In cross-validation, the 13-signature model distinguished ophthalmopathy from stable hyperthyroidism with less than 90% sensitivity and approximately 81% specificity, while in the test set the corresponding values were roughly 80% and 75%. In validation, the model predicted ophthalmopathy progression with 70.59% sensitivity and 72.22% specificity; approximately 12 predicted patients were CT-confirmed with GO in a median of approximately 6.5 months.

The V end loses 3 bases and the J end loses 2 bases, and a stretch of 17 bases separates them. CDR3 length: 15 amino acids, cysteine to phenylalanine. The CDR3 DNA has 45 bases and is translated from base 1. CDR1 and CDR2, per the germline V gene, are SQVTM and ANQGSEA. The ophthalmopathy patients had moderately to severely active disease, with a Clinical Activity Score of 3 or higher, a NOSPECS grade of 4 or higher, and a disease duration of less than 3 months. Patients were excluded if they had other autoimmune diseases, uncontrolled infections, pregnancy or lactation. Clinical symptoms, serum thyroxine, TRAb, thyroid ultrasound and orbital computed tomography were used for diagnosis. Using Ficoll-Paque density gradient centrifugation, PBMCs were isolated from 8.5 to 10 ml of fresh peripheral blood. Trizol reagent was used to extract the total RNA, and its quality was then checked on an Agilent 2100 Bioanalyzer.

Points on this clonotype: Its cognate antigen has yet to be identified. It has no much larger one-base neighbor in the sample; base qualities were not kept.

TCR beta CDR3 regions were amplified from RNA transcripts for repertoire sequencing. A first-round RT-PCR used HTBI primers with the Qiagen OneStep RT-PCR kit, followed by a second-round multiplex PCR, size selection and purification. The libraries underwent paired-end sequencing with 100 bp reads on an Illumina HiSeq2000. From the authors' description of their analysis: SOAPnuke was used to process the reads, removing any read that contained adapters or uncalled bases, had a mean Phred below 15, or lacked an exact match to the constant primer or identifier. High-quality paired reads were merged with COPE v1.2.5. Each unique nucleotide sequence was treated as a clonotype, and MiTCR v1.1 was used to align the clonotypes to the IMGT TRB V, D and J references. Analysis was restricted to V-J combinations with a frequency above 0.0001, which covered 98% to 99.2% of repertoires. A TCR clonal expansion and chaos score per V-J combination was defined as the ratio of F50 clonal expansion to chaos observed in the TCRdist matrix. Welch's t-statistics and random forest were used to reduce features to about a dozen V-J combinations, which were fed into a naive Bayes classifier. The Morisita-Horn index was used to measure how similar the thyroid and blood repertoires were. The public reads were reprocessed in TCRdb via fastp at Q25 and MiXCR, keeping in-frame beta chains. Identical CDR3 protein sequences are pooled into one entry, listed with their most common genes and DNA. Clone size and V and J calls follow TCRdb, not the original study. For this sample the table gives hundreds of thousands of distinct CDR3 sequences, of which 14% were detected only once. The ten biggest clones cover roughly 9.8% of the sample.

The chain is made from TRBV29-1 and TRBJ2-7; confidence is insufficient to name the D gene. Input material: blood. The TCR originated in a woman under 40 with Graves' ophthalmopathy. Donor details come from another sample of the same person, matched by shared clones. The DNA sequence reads TGCAGCGTTGAGGTACCAGGTGACATAGCCTACGAGCAGTACTTC. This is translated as CSVEVPGDIAYEQYF.